These 9 T cell receptor beta chains came from one sample sequenced in a study of cytomegalovirus exposure and HLA in healthy donors. PCR involved 60 Vbeta and 13 Jbeta primers. Assay: immunoSEQ multiplex PCR; the TCRdb copy retains only in-frame clones and omits some. Here the sample spans approximately 150,000 clones, under 70% being singletons. Sequenced material: PBMCs. All receptors come from a man in his thirties or forties in good health and CMV-seropositive.

CDR3 region: CASSSPREQFF. CDR3 sequence (DNA): TGTGCCAGCAGCTCCCCCAGGGAGCAGTTCTTC. V usage is TRBV7-9 and J usage is TRBJ2-1, with unresolved D. The V gene's germline CDR1 is SEHNR and CDR2 FQNEAQ (reference sequence). V dropped 4 bases and J dropped 10 bases, with 8 bases sitting between them. This CDR3 region has 11 residues.

V and J are TRBV6-6 and TRBJ2-1; the D gene is possibly TRBD2 (5 bases). The CDR3 consists of 14 residues. Trimming took 5 bases from V and 6 from J, leaving 14 bases between them. Germline assignment: CDR1 MNHNY and CDR2 SVGAGI (reference sequence). The CDR3 reads CASSLSGPTNEQFF. The CDR3, as DNA: TGTGCCAGCAGTCTCAGCGGCCCTACCAATGAGCAGTTCTTC.

DNA of the CDR3: TGTGCCAGCAGCTCCAGCGGGGGACCCTACGAGCAGTACTTC. It encodes CASSSSGGPYEQYF. The chain carries TRBV6-5 and TRBJ2-7, with 8 bases that match TRBD2. From germline, CDR1 is MNHEY and CDR2 SVGAGI. This CDR3 comprises 14 residues. V gave up 6 bases and J gave up 2 bases; unmatched junction bases: 6.

The chain joins TRBV27 to TRBJ2-5; the match to TRBD2 covers 11 bases. The closer fit of TRBJ2-7 to the DNA end suggests the J call may be wrong. The germline CDR1 and CDR2 sequences are MNHEY and SMNVEV (reference sequence). This CDR3 comprises 14 residues. This CDR3 reads CASRGLAESYEQYF. CDR3 sequence (DNA): TGTGCCAGCAGGGGACTAGCGGAATCCTACGAGCAGTACTTC.

V and J are TRBV2 and TRBJ2-2; TRBD1 might be the D (5 bases). V was shortened by 6 bases and J by 6 bases, with 17 bases between the two germline ends. The CDR3 covers 15 residues. Germline values: CDR1 SNHLY, CDR2 FYNNEI. The CDR3 DNA is TGTGCCAGCAGCGCAGGGTCCGTTGCGCCCGGGGAGCTGTTTTTT. This codes for CASSAGSVAPGELFF.

The V gene is TRBV14, the J gene TRBJ2-1, with D possibly matching TRBD1 (6 bases). The ends were cut back, 1 base at V and 6 bases at J, with 10 bases in the middle. CDR1 is SGHDN, CDR2 FVKESK, per germline. The CDR3 loop spans 14 amino acids. The CDR3 sequence is CASSQAPGVNEQFF. The CDR3 region has the DNA TGTGCCAGCAGCCAAGCCCCAGGGGTCAATGAGCAGTTCTTC.

The V and J genes are TRBV9 and TRBJ2-1; 10 bases match TRBD2. The V gene's germline CDR1 is SGDLS and CDR2 YYNGEE. V was clipped by 4 bases and J by 6 bases; unmatched bases: 7. The length of the CDR3 is 15 residues. CDR3 region: CASSLTSGNSNEQFF. Written as DNA, the CDR3 is TGTGCCAGCAGCCTAACTAGCGGGAACTCCAATGAGCAGTTCTTC.

The chain links TRBV30 to TRBJ1-5; 7 bases match TRBD1. CDR1 and CDR2 (germline): GTSNPN, SVGIG (reference sequence). The CDR3 extends over 14 amino acids. V lost 0 bases and J lost 3; bases outside the gene matches: 2. The DNA for the CDR3 is TGTGCCTGGAGTGTGGGGACAGTCAATCAGCCCCAGCATTTT. This encodes CAWSVGTVNQPQHF.

As DNA, the CDR3 is TGTGCCACATCCATTCCGGGACAGAGTAACTACGAGCAGTACTTC. It yields the protein CATSIPGQSNYEQYF. The V and J genes are TRBV6-6 and TRBJ2-7; TRBD1 agrees at 7 bases. The V segment lost 10 bases and the J segment 3 bases; nucleotides outside the gene matches: 15. The CDR3 has 15 residues. Germline V gene sequence: CDR1 MNHNY, CDR2 SVGAGI (reference sequence).